One T cell receptor beta chain is described in this entry. The antigen it binds to is not known. Base qualities are not provided; no much larger clone lies one nucleotide away. The data are from a study of cytomegalovirus exposure and HLA in healthy donors (dated by TCRdb to 2017 to 2019). With respect to the entire study: In an earlier analysis of under 600 of the donors, roughly 300 Gb of sequence data and 100 million or so unique TCR beta sequences from roughly 180 million T cells were reported. About 280 gigabases of sequencing data and about 92 million unique TCR sequences made up an early release that covered 640 HLA-typed donors. The genetic ancestry cluster associated with self-reported Caucasian donors included roughly four fifths of the roughly 400 genotyped donors. The study was designed to test whether signatures of past pathogen exposure could be identified by cataloging public T cell receptors. The T cell repertoires of under 700 subjects were profiled by immunosequencing and related to cytomegalovirus serostatus. Besides the first cohort of around 700 subjects, a separate validation cohort made up of roughly 120 different subjects was used. The study combined high-throughput TCR immunosequencing, statistical association of individual TCRs with disease status, and machine learning to predict cytomegalovirus infection status. In a later analysis, previously published TCR beta repertoires from fewer than 750 donors were re-analyzed and high-resolution HLA genotyping was added so that TCR occurrence patterns could be studied. Rather than using new phenotypic data, the later analysis identified candidate immune exposures from TCR beta sequences and from how often those sequences occurred across donors. To decide whether each TCR beta V gene segment behaved as functional or pseudogenic, an earlier analysis of approximately 600 of the donors relied on high-throughput TCR beta sequencing. Donor age, sex, ethnicity and CMV serostatus were compiled together with the repertoire data. In a later genetic analysis, genome-wide SNP genotypes for about 55% of the roughly 700 donors were used, and that subset was treated as a discovery cohort. Every discovery cohort repertoire had been produced on one sequencing platform. Class I and class II HLA loci were covered by the typing at four-digit resolution. The number of donors typed differed by locus, with roughly 620-640 for A, B, C, DRB1 and DQB1, over 500 for DQA1, nearly 610 for DPA1, and about 450 for DPB1. A few DR-DQ haplotypes were treated as single units for association and clustering because of strong linkage in the cohort. On average, about 240,000 unique TCR beta nucleotide sequences were sequenced per donor among a few hundred genotyped donors of the cohort, with roughly 18% of those sequences being non-productive. What the study reported, not specific to this receptor: While some public TCRs were present in many individuals, most TCR sequences turned up only very rarely across donors. The earlier analysis of almost 600 of the donors excluded some 16 rarely observed V segments, including chromosome 9 orphons, because counts were too low. A further reported finding was that TCR beta sequences accurately predicted the HLA-A and HLA-B alleles for most subjects in the first cohort. It was suggested by the authors that the approach could potentially be generalized to other disease states and immunological phenotypes. Strong co-occurrence of HLA alleles, especially DR and DQ, made assigning TCR associations to individual alleles difficult. The sequencing pipeline was judged likely to have produced a cluster of highly shared sequence variants as a technical artifact. In a later analysis, most CMV-associated TCR beta chains were found to appear HLA-restricted, with HLA associations seemingly driven largely by CMV exposure. Some IMGT-functional V segments, including TRBV6-2 and TRBV6-3, could not be told apart with the 87-base-pair reads, so those segments were excluded. Presence/absence analyses assumed roughly uniform sequencing depth across donors, an assumption that may not hold. Specific HLA alleles were associated with 15,000 to 20,000 TCR beta sequences at a false discovery rate of 0.05 in a later analysis. CMV serostatus was the only immune exposure information available for the cohort. In a later analysis, HLA-associated TCR beta chains were found to be more clonally expanded and to have lower generation probabilities than equally common non-associated chains. Because HLA typing was unavailable for some donors at each locus, only the typed subset was used in association tests. In an earlier analysis of about 540 of the donors, most TCR beta V segments were observed in productive rearrangements about 90% or about 30% of the time, broadly matching IMGT annotations. In vitro tests confirmed that a few of the cytomegalovirus-associated TCR beta chains recognize cytomegalovirus antigens. Correlated functional status among segregating V segments might be attributable to linkage disequilibrium, but an unknown experimental factor could not be ruled out. In a later genetic analysis, fewer N-insertions in productive TCRs were reported among donors in an Asian-associated ancestry cluster than the 666-donor mean. A later analysis found that TCR association rates varied across HLA loci, with DRB1 alleles showing the most associated TCRs and HLA-C alleles the fewest. The classifier was reported to diagnose cytomegalovirus status with high specificity and sensitivity in both the original cohort and the validation cohort. This cohort had only TCR beta chains sequenced, and the lack of alpha or paired-chain data limited which features could be detected. In a later genetic analysis, a missense DCLRE1C variant was associated with V-gene and J-gene trimming of TCR beta chains, and the association was replicated in an independent cohort. A later analysis reported that several top co-occurrence clusters appeared linked to parvovirus B19, influenza, CMV and Epstein-Barr virus. The study gave a list of more than 150 TCR beta chains associated with cytomegalovirus.

The junction shows trimming of 3 bases on V and 5 bases on J, plus 16 bases between the germline ends. The CDR3 covers 14 residues, taking in both the cysteine and the phenylalanine. The CDR3 DNA has 42 bases and is translated from base 1. CDR1 and CDR2, per the germline V gene (reference sequence), are GTSNPN and SVGIG. The cohort consisted of 600 to 700 healthy bone marrow donors. Cohort members were all nominally healthy when sampled, although unrecorded immune exposures were likely present. The donor tested CMV seronegative, placing the donor among the 352 seronegative members of the cohort. A peripheral blood sample was collected from each donor, and TCR beta sequencing was performed on peripheral blood mononuclear cells. The Qiagen DNeasy Blood Extraction Kit was used to extract genomic DNA from the blood cell samples. The library was made by the immunoSEQ multiplex PCR assay. For the multiplex PCR, a mixture combining 60 forward primers for TCR Vbeta segments and 13 reverse primers for TCR Jbeta segments was used. A multiplex PCR assay on genomic DNA amplified the CDR3 region of rearranged TCR beta genes. Amplified TCR beta libraries were sequenced as 87-base-pair reads on the Illumina HiSeq System. For the original study's pipeline: In a later analysis, some 80 million unique TCR beta chains were counted across the roughly 670 repertoires, and around 10 million of these chains were shared by at least two donors. To remove PCR and sequencing errors, raw reads were error-corrected and collapsed into unique sequences using a nearest-neighbor algorithm that merged closely related sequences. V, D and J gene segments were assigned by aligning CDR3 sequences to IMGT reference sequences. For a sequence to be retained, a match of at least six nucleotides to both a V gene segment and a J gene segment was required. A rearrangement was called productive if the CDR3 had no stop codons and remained in frame with V and J, and every other rearrangement was called non-productive. CDR3 was defined according to IMGT convention as the region running from the second conserved V-encoded cysteine to the conserved J-encoded phenylalanine. Sequences without an unambiguous match to a single V gene segment were excluded from the earlier analysis of about 600 of the donors. In an earlier analysis of some 590 of the donors, V segments were called functional above 56.7% productive rearrangements and were called segregating when the between-donor standard deviation exceeded 5%. To diagnose cytomegalovirus status from the catalog of TCR beta chain sequences, a statistical classification framework was built. V and J gene assignment, in a later analysis, came from comparing TCR nucleotide sequences with IMGT/GENE-DB human TR gene sequences. The TCRdist pipeline was used in a later analysis to assign CDR3 sequences and most-parsimonious VDJ recombination scenarios. In a later analysis, each TCR beta chain was defined by its CDR3 amino acid sequence together with its V-gene family, and reads without a unique V-gene family were excluded. A later analysis removed several hundred highly shared, low-generation-probability nucleotide sequences to deal with suspected cross-contamination and a sequencing artifact. In a later analysis, a clonal expansion index for each public chain was calculated from normalized within-repertoire ranks of inferred template counts. In a later analysis, generation probabilities were computed using a VDJ recombination model fitted to out-of-frame rearrangements, and the results were checked against IGoR. A later analysis scored TCR-TCR, TCR-HLA and TCR-CMV co-occurrence with hypergeometric tests, applying a repertoire-size bias correction to TCR pairs. In a later analysis, false discovery rates were estimated by permuting HLA or CMV assignments 20 times. A later analysis grouped co-occurring TCRs with DBSCAN, adding TCRdist sequence similarity when clustering within HLA-allele-positive subsets. Co-occurrence clustering excluded repertoires with fewer than 30,000 or more than 120,000 public chains, plus five with anomalous nucleotide sharing. TCRdb holds this immuneACCESS table with in-frame rearrangements only. Some clones are missing; in checked studies, unresolved V genes explain under half, and the rest has no known cause. V and J calls and clone size are copied from that table; D and trimming were computed from the DNA. The sample contains 150,000 to 200,000 clones, roughly four fifths of them found a single time. Less than 15% of the sample belongs to the ten largest clones.

The rearrangement joined TRBV30 to TRBJ1-1; the best D guess is TRBD1, with 5 bases matching. The sequence came from a woman in her forties or fifties in good health and CMV-seronegative. Sequenced material: PBMCs. The CDR3 amino acid sequence is: CAWRGPGGWTEAFF. The sequenced DNA: TGTGCCTGGAGGGGTCCGGGGGGTTGGACTGAAGCTTTCTTT.